This section outlines one T cell receptor beta chain sequence together with its context. The data originate from a study of blood T cell repertoires in COVID-19. Study-level information: PBMCs, B-cell-depleted T cells, or T cells provided the cDNA or gDNA that made up the material.

CDR1 SNHLY and CDR2 FYNNEI come from the germline V gene. The CDR3 runs to 14 residues. Unmatched junction bases numbered 12, after V lost 7 bases and J lost 9 bases. Authors' methods: Reference gene primer amplification yielded estimated nucleated cell counts. TCRdb's table, derived via immunoSEQ multiplex PCR, lists solely in-frame clones and lacks some. V, J and clone size derive from that table, while D and trimming were established from the DNA sequence. The sample includes approximately 100,000 clones, 75% to 90% of them seen just once. The V call is TRBV2, the J call TRBJ2-1; 7 bases agree with TRBD2. Sequencing input: peripheral blood. The clonotype comes from a man older than 75 with acute or convalescent COVID-19. The chain's CDR3 is CASKEGVGGSEQFF. CDR3 DNA sequence: TGTGCCAGCAAAGAAGGGGTCGGGGGGAGTGAGCAGTTCTTC.